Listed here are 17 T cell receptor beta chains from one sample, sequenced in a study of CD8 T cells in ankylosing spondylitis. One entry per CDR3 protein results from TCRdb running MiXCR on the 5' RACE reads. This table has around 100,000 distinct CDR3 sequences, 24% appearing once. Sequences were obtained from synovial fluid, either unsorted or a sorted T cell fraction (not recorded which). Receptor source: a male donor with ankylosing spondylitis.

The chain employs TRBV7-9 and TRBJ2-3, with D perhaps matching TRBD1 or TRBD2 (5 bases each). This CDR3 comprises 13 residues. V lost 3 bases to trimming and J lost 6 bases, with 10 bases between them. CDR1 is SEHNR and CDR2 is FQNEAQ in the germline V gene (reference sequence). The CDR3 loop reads CASSLRDLDTQYF. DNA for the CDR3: TGTGCCAGCAGCTTGAGGGACCTGGATACGCAGTATTTT.

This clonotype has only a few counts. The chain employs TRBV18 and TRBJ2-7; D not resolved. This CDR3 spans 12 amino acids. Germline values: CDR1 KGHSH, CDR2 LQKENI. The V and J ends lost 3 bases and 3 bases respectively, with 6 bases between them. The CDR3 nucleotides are TGTGCCAGCTCACCGGGCGGCTACGAGCAGTACTTC. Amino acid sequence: CASSPGGYEQYF.

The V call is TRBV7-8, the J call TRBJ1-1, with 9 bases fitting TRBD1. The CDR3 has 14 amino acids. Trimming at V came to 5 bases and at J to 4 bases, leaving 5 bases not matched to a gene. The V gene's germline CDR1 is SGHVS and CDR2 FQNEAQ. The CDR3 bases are TGTGCCAGCAGCCTCGGACAGGGGTTCACTGAAGCTTTCTTT. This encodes CASSLGQGFTEAFF. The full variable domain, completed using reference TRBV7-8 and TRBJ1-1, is GAGVSQSPRYKVAKRGQDVALRCDPISGHVSLFWYQQALGQGPEFLTYFQNEAQLDKSGLPSDRFFAERPEGSVSTLKIQRTQQEDSAVYLCASSLGQGFTEAFFGQGTRLTVV.

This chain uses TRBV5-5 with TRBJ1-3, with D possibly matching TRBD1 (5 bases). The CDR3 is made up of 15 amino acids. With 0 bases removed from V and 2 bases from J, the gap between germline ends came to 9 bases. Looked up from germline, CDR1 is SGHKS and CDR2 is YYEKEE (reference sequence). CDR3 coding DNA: TGTGCCAGCAGCTTGGGAGGGGTTACTGGAAACACCATATATTTT. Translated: CASSLGGVTGNTIYF.

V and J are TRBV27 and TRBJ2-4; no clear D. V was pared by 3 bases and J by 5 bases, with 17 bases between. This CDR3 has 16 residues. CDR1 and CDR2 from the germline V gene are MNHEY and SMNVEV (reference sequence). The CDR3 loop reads CASSLFPGTFQNIQYF. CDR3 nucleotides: TGTGCCAGCAGTTTGTTCCCCGGAACTTTTCAAAACATTCAGTACTTC.

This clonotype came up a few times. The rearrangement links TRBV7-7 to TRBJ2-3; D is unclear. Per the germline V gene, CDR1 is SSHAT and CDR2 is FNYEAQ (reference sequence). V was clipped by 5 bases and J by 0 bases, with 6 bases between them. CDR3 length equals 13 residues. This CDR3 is CASSVQSTDTQYF. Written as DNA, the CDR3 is TGTGCCAGCAGCGTGCAGAGCACAGATACGCAGTATTTT.

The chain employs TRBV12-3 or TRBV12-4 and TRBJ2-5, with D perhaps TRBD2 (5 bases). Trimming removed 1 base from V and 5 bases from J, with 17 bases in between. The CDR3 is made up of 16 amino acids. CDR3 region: CASSLGIGVGEETQYF. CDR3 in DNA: TGTGCCAGCAGTTTAGGTATCGGGGTGGGAGAGGAGACCCAGTACTTC.

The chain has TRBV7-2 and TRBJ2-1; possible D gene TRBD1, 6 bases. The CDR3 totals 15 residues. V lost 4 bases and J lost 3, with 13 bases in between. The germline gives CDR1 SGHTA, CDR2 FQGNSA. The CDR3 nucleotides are TGTGCCAGCAGCTCCGGGACACCAAACTACAATGAGCAGTTCTTC. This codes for CASSSGTPNYNEQFF.

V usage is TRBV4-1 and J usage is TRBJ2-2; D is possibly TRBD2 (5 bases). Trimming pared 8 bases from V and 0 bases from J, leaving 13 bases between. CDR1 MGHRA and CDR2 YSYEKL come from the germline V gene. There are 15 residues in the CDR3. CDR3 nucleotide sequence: TGCGCCAGCTCGAGAGGGCTTCCGAACACCGGGGAGCTGTTTTTT. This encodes CASSRGLPNTGELFF.

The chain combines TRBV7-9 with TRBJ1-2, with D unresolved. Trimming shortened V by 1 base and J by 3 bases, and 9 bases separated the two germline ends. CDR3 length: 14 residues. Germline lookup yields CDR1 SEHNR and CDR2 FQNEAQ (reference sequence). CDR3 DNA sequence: TGTGCCAGCAGCTTAGGGTCTGGGGACTATGGCTACACCTTC. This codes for CASSLGSGDYGYTF.

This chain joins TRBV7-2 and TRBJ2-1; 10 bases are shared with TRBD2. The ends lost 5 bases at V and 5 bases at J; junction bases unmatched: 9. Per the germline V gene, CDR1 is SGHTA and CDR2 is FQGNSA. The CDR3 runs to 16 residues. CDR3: CASSPFSGRKDNEQFF. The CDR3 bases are TGTGCCAGCAGCCCCTTTAGCGGGAGGAAAGACAATGAGCAGTTCTTC.

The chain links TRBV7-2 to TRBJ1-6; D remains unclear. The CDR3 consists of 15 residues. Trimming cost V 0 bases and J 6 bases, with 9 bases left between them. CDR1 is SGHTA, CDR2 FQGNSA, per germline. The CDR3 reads CASSLAPVLNSPLHF. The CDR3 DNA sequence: TGTGCCAGCAGCTTAGCTCCAGTCCTTAATTCACCCCTCCACTTT.

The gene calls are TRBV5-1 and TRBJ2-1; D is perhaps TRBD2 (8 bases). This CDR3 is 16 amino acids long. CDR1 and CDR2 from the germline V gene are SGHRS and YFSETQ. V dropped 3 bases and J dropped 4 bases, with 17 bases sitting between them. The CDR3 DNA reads TGCGCCAGCAGCTCGGCGGGGGGACAGCAATACAATGAGCAGTTCTTC. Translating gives CASSSAGGQQYNEQFF.

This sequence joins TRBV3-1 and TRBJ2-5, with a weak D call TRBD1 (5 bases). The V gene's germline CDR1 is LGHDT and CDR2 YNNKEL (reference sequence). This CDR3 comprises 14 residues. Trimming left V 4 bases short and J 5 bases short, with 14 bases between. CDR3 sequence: CASSRAGPVETQYF. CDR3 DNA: TGTGCCAGCAGCCGTGCAGGGCCGGTGGAGACCCAGTACTTC.

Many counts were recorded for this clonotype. The DNA of the CDR3 is TGTGCCAGCAGCTCCAGCGGGAGGGGAGAGACCCAGTACTTC. Amino acid sequence: CASSSSGRGETQYF. This chain joins TRBV7-9 and TRBJ2-5, with 10 positions matching TRBD2. Trimming removed 4 bases from V and 4 bases from J; junction bases left unmatched: 3. Per germline, CDR1 SEHNR and CDR2 FQNEAQ (reference sequence). This CDR3 spans 14 amino acids.

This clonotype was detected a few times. CDR3 in amino acids: CSVPGQGTIEQFF. Here the CDR3 DNA reads TGCAGCGTACCGGGACAAGGGACAATTGAGCAGTTCTTC. V is TRBV29-1 and J is TRBJ2-1; tentative D call: TRBD1 (6 bases). Trimming cost V 6 bases and J 9 bases, with 18 bases left between them. The CDR3 has 13 amino acids. Germline assignment: CDR1 SQVTM and CDR2 ANQGSEA.

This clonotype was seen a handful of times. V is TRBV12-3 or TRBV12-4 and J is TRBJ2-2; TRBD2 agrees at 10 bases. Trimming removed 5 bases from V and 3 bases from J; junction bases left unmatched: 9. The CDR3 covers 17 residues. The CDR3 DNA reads TGTGCCAGCAGTCACCAAGCGGGAGGGCCGGACACCGGGGAGCTGTTTTTT. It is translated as CASSHQAGGPDTGELFF.